The 10 T cell receptor beta chains below all came from one sample that was sequenced in a study of T-cell reconstitution after alpha-beta-depleted transplantation in children listed by TCRdb under 2016. The treatment or condition label corresponds to: allogeneic hematopoietic cell transplantation with graft depleted of TCRalphabeta T cells and CD19 B cells. The method was PCR. The instrument was an Illumina HiSeq 2500. Molecular barcoding was employed in the preparation of TCR libraries, with unique molecular identifiers being used to normalize TCRbeta repertoire quantification. The raw public reads went through TCRdb reprocessing: fastp at Q25, MiXCR clone calling, in-frame beta chains kept. Every entry covers one CDR3 protein and lists the most common genes and DNA from its rows. This sample comprises about 600,000 distinct CDR3 sequences, 20% to 25% of them detected only once. Together, the top ten hold roughly 13% of the sample.

Sequenced material: PBMCs, mostly from graft donor cells, taken 360 days after TCRalphabeta/CD19-depleted stem cell transplant. The receptors here all came from a boy younger than two who had a stem cell transplant for acute myeloid leukemia, so the T cells may come from the graft donor.

This clonotype has a handful of counts. V and J are TRBV5-1 and TRBJ1-5; weak D call: TRBD1 (5 bases). Germline CDR1 reads SGHRS; CDR2 reads YFSETQ. V lost 0 bases and J 3 bases, leaving 10 bases between the germline ends. This CDR3 contains 15 residues. CDR3 sequence: CASSLEGRANQPQHF. Written as DNA, the CDR3 is TGCGCCAGCAGCTTGGAGGGGAGGGCCAATCAGCCCCAGCATTTT.

The chain joins TRBV12-3 or TRBV12-4 to TRBJ1-2; tentative D call: TRBD1 (5 bases). V lost 6 bases and J lost 3, with 11 bases in between. The CDR3 has 13 amino acids. The CDR3 is CASSSRGYYGYTF. The CDR3 coding sequence is TGTGCCAGCAGCAGTAGGGGTTACTATGGCTACACCTTC.

This chain uses TRBV5-1 with TRBJ1-1; D ambiguous. With 2 bases removed from V and 1 base from J, the gap between germline ends came to 12 bases. Germline V gene data show CDR1 as SGHRS and CDR2 as YFSETQ. The CDR3 totals 15 residues. CDR3 in DNA: TGCGCCAGCAGCTTCGTAATTGGCGAGAACACTGAAGCTTTCTTT. This encodes CASSFVIGENTEAFF.

This clonotype was recorded at least ten times. The chain joins TRBV28 to TRBJ2-2; TRBD2 might be the D (6 bases). The germline V gene encodes CDR1 MDHEN and CDR2 SYDVKM. The CDR3 consists of 12 residues. Trimming stripped 11 bases from V and 6 bases from J, with 13 bases between. For the CDR3, the DNA is TGTGCCGGGCATGGGGAGGCCGGGGAGCTGTTTTTT. This sequence encodes CAGHGEAGELFF. The full variable domain, in which reference TRBV28 and TRBJ2-2 provide the parts outside the CDR3, is DVKVTQSSRYLVKRTGEKVFLECVQDMDHENMFWYRQDPGLGLRLIYFSYDVKMKEKGDIPEGYSVSREKKERFSLILESASTNQTSMYLCAGHGEAGELFFGEGSRLTVL.

This clonotype occurred many times. This chain uses TRBV25-1 with TRBJ2-5, with 11 nucleotides matching TRBD1. Germline trimming cut 6 bases from V and 11 bases from J; bases unmatched to any gene: 5. This CDR3 region has 12 residues. Germline-derived CDR1 and CDR2 are MGHDK and SYGVNS. The CDR3 bases are TGTGCCAGCAGGGACAGGGGGCCAATTCAGTACTTC. Its translation is CASRDRGPIQYF.

V is TRBV7-3 and J is TRBJ2-1; 8 nucleotides agree with TRBD2. Per germline, CDR1 SGHTA and CDR2 FQGTGA. CDR3 size: 14 residues. V was clipped by 5 bases and J by 8 bases; unmatched bases: 8. The CDR3 DNA reads TGTGCCAGCAGCCCAAGCGGGGGTCTTGATGAGCAGTTCTTC. Translating it yields CASSPSGGLDEQFF.

This clonotype was counted ten times or more. This CDR3 reads CASRSAAKNIQYF. For the CDR3, the DNA is TGTGCCAGTAGATCTGCGGCCAAAAACATTCAGTACTTC. The J gene is TRBJ2-4, the V gene TRBV19; no firm D call. CDR1 LNHDA and CDR2 SQIVND come from the germline V gene (reference sequence). V shed 6 bases and J shed 1 base, with 7 bases lying between them. CDR3 size: 13 residues. Complete variable domain (other parts from reference TRBV19 and TRBJ2-4): DGGITQSPKYLFRKEGQNVTLSCEQNLNHDAMYWYRQDPGQGLRLIYYSQIVNDFQKGDIAEGYSVSREKKESFPLTVTSAQKNPTAFYLCASRSAAKNIQYFGAGTRLSVL.

This rearrangement joins TRBV20-1 to TRBJ2-2; D is unclear. Germline V gene data show CDR1 as DFQATT and CDR2 as SNEGSKA (reference sequence). Trimming shortened V by 6 bases and J by 2 bases, and 10 bases separated the two germline ends. The CDR3 is 13 residues long. The CDR3 coding sequence is TGCAGTGCCGATTCCCGCAACACCGGGGAGCTGTTTTTT. Residues: CSADSRNTGELFF.

This clonotype has ten or more counts. The chain couples TRBV29-1 to TRBJ1-3; D possibly corresponds to TRBD1 (6 bases). The V end lost 4 bases, the J end lost 4 bases, and 8 bases lay between the germline ends. Germline-derived CDR1 and CDR2 are SQVTM and ANQGSEA. The length of the CDR3 is 12 residues. The CDR3 DNA reads as TGCAGCGTTGGACAGGTCGGAAACACCATATATTTT. Translating gives CSVGQVGNTIYF.

The V gene is TRBV12-3 or TRBV12-4, the J gene TRBJ2-1; D is possibly TRBD2 (6 bases). The CDR3 spans 15 residues. Trimming took off 6 bases at V and 6 bases at J, with 18 bases between the two ends. This CDR3 is CASRSSRGVFNEQFF. In DNA, the CDR3 is TGTGCCAGCAGATCTAGCCGCGGGGTTTTCAATGAGCAGTTCTTC.